The 9 T cell receptor beta chains given below trace back to one sample, sequenced in a study of cytomegalovirus exposure and HLA in healthy donors. PCR employed 60 Vbeta and 13 Jbeta primers. The table came from immunoSEQ multiplex PCR; TCRdb's copy has only in-frame clones and leaves some out. The sample includes 90,000 to 100,000 clones, around 76% seen only once; the top ten take roughly 19%. Sample: PBMCs. The receptors stem from a woman in her sixties or seventies in good health and CMV-seropositive.

This chain joins TRBV30 and TRBJ2-7; D gene uncertain. The CDR3 has 15 amino acids. Trimming removed 2 bases at V and 2 bases at J, with 16 bases between. Per germline, CDR1 GTSNPN and CDR2 SVGIG (reference sequence). CDR3 loop: CAWSYSSRIPYEQYF. As DNA, the CDR3 is TGTGCCTGGAGTTACTCTAGTAGGATACCCTACGAGCAGTACTTC.

V usage is TRBV6-5 and J usage is TRBJ2-1; 11 positions match TRBD1. The CDR3 is 12 residues long. Per the germline V gene, CDR1 is MNHEY and CDR2 is SVGAGI. Trimming took 5 bases from V and 11 from J; bases not matched to a gene: 2. The CDR3 spells CASSGTGGQQFF. The CDR3, as DNA: TGTGCCAGCAGTGGGACAGGGGGTCAGCAGTTCTTC.

This rearrangement joins TRBV19 to TRBJ2-5; D unresolved. The CDR3 is made up of 12 amino acids. The V gene's germline CDR1 is LNHDA and CDR2 SQIVND (reference sequence). Trimming removed 5 bases from V and 4 bases from J, with 8 bases in between. CDR3 coding DNA: TGTGCCAGTAGTCTTTTCGGAGAGACCCAGTACTTC. It encodes CASSLFGETQYF. Full variable domain (missing parts from reference TRBV19 and TRBJ2-5): DGGITQSPKYLFRKEGQNVTLSCEQNLNHDAMYWYRQDPGQGLRLIYYSQIVNDFQKGDIAEGYSVSREKKESFPLTVTSAQKNPTAFYLCASSLFGETQYFGPGTRLLVL.

The chain employs TRBV7-2 and TRBJ2-5; weak D call: TRBD1 (5 bases). The CDR3 runs 13 residues. Trimming stripped 2 bases from V and 7 bases from J, with 11 bases between. CDR1 SGHTA and CDR2 FQGNSA come from the germline V gene. CDR3 bases: TGTGCCAGCAGCTTAAGCAGGGTTGCGACCCAGTACTTC. Protein product: CASSLSRVATQYF.

The J gene is TRBJ1-2, the V gene TRBV11-2; tentative D call: TRBD1 (6 bases). Per germline, CDR1 SGHAT and CDR2 FQNNGV. Trimming took 5 bases from V and 8 from J, leaving 15 bases between them. This CDR3 spans 13 amino acids. CDR3 DNA sequence: TGTGCCAGCAGCCTGAACAGGGTTCGGGGCTACACCTTC. Amino acid sequence: CASSLNRVRGYTF.

The gene calls are TRBV5-1 and TRBJ2-7; weak D call: TRBD2 (6 bases). From germline, CDR1 is SGHRS and CDR2 YFSETQ. The CDR3 contains 14 residues. V was cut by 0 bases and J by 2 bases, with 9 bases left in between. The CDR3 is CASSLGSGAYEQYF. The DNA for the CDR3 is TGCGCCAGCAGCTTGGGGTCGGGAGCCTACGAGCAGTACTTC. The whole variable domain, remainder taken from reference TRBV5-1 and TRBJ2-7, is KAGVTQTPRYLIKTRGQQVTLSCSPISGHRSVSWYQQTPGQGLQFLFEYFSETQRNKGNFPGRFSGRQFSNSRSEMNVSTLELGDSALYLCASSLGSGAYEQYFGPGTRLTVT.

DNA for the CDR3: TGTGCCAGCAACCTAGCGGGGGCCAGCTCCTACAATGAGCAGTTCTTC. Translating gives CASNLAGASSYNEQFF. V usage is TRBV28 and J usage is TRBJ2-1, with 10 positions matching TRBD2. The germline V gene encodes CDR1 MDHEN and CDR2 SYDVKM. The CDR3 is 16 residues long. Trimming at V came to 7 bases and at J to 0 bases, leaving 6 bases not matched to a gene.

The chain links TRBV4-1 to TRBJ2-1; D unresolved. Germline V gives CDR1 MGHRA, CDR2 YSYEKL. Between the trimmed V and J ends, which lost 4 bases and 2 bases, there was a span of 15 bases. The CDR3 consists of 16 residues. CDR3 sequence: CASSREMQATYNEQFF. CDR3 DNA: TGCGCCAGCAGCCGAGAGATGCAGGCCACCTACAATGAGCAGTTCTTC.

This chain uses TRBV30 with TRBJ2-7, with D unclear. Germline loops: CDR1 GTSNPN, CDR2 SVGIG (reference sequence). Deletions cut 0 bases from V and 3 bases from J, with 9 bases between. The CDR3 length is 13 residues. The CDR3 DNA is TGTGCCTGGAGTGTACAGCTCCTCTACGAGCAGTACTTC. Translating gives CAWSVQLLYEQYF.